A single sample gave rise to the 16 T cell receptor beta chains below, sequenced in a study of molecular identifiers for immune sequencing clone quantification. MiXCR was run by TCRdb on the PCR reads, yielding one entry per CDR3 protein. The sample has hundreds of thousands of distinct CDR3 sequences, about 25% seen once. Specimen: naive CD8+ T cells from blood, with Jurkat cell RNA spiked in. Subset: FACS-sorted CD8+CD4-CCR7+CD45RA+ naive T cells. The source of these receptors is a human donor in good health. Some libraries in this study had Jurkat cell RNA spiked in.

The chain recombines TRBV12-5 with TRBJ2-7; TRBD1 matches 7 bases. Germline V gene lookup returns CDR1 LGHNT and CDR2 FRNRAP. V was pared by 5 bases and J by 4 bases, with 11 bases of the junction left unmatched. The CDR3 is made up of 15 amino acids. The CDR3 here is CASGLLTGIMYEQYF. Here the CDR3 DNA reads TGTGCTAGTGGTCTACTGACAGGGATTATGTACGAGCAGTACTTC.

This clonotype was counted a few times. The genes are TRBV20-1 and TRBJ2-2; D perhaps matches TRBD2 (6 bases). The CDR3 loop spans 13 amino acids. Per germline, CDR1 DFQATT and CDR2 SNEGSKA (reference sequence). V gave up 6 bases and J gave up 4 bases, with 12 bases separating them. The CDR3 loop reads CSAPGGSTGELFF. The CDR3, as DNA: TGCAGTGCCCCTGGGGGGAGCACCGGGGAGCTGTTTTTT.

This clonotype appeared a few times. This CDR3 is CSVEDQKSYEQYF. The CDR3 DNA follows: TGCAGCGTTGAAGACCAGAAAAGCTACGAGCAGTACTTC. J is TRBJ2-7 and V is TRBV29-1; D ambiguous. V lost 0 bases and J lost 3, with 9 bases in between. Germline CDR1 and CDR2: SQVTM and ANQGSEA. CDR3 size: 13 residues.

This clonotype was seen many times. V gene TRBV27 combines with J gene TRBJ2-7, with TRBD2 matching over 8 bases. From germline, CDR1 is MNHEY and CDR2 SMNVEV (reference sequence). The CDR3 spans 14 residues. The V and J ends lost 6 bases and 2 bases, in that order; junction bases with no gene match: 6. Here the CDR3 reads CASSSAGAPYEQYF. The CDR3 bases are TGTGCCAGCAGCTCAGCGGGAGCACCCTACGAGCAGTACTTC.

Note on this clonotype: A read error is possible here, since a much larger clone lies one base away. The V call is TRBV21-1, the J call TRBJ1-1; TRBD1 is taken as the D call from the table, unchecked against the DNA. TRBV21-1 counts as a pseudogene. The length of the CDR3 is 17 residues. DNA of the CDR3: TGTGTCAGCAGCAAATACACGGGGGATTTCTTCAACACTGAAGCTTTCTTT. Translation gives CVSSKYTGDFFNTEAFF.

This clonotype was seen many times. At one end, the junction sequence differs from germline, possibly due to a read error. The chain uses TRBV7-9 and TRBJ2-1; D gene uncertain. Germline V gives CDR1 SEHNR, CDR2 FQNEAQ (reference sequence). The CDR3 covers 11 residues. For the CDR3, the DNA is TGTGCCAGCAGTTTAGGAGATGAGCAGTTCTTC. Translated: CASSLGDEQFF.

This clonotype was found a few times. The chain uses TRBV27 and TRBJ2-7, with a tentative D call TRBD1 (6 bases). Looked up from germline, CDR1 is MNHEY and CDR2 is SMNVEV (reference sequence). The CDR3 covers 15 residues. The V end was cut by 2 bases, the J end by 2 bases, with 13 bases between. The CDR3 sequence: CASSLTGFGAYEQYF. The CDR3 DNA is TGTGCCAGCAGTTTAACAGGGTTTGGGGCCTACGAGCAGTACTTC.

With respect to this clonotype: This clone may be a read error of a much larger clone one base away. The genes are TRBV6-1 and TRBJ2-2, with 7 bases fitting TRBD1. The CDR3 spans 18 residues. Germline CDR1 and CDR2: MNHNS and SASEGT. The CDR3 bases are TGTGCCGGCAGTGAAACGGTTTATTGGACAGGTCCTACCGGGGAGCTGTTTTTT. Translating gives CAGSETVYWTGPTGELFF.

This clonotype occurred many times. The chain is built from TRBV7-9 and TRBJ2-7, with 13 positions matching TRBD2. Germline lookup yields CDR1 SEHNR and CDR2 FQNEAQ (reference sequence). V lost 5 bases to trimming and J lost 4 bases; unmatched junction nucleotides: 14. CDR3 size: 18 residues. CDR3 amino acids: CASSQTRTSGRGVYEQYF. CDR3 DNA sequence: TGTGCCAGCAGCCAGACCCGGACTAGCGGGAGAGGAGTGTACGAGCAGTACTTC.

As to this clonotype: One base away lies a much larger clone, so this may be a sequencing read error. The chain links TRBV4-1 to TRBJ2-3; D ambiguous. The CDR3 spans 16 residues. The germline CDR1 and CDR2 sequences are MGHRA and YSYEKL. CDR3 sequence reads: CTSSQVPGSSTDTQYF. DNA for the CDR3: TGCACCAGCAGCCAAGTTCCAGGTTCTAGCACAGATACGCAGTATTTT.

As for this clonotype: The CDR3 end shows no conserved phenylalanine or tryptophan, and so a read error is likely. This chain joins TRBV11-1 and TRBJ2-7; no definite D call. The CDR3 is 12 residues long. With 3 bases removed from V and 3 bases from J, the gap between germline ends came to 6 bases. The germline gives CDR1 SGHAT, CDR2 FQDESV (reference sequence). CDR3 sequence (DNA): TGTGCCAGCAGCTTCTCGGTCTACGAGCAGTACCTC. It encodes CASSFSVYEQYL.

The DNA for the CDR3 is TGTGCCAGCAGCACCGATCTCACAGGGTTTTCGTTCTATGGCTACACCTTC. It is translated as CASSTDLTGFSFYGYTF. The chain links TRBV7-8 to TRBJ1-2; the D gene is possibly TRBD1 (6 bases). Trimming took 5 bases from V and 4 from J, leaving 23 bases between them. Germline CDR1 is SGHVS and CDR2 is FQNEAQ. The CDR3 has 17 amino acids.

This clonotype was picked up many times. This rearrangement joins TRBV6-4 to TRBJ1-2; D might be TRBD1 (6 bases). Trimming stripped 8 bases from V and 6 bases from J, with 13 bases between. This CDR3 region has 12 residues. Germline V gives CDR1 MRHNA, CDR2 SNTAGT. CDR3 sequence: CASGARGNGYTF. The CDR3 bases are TGTGCCAGCGGGGCCAGGGGCAATGGCTACACCTTC.

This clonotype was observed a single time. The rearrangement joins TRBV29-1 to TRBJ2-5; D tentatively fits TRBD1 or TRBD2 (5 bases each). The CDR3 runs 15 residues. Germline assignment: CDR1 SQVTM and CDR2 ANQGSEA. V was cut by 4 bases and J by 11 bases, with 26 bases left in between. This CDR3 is CSVAADDIHQGTQYF. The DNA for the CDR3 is TGCAGCGTTGCGGCAGACGATATCCACCAAGGGACGCAGTACTTC.

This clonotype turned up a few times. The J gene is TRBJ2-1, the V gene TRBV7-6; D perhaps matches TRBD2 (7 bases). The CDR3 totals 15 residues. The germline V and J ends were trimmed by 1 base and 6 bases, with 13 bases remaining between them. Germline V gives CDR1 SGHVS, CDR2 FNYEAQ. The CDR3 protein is CASSLVGGGGNEQFF. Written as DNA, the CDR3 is TGTGCCAGCAGCTTAGTTGGGGGCGGGGGCAATGAGCAGTTCTTC.

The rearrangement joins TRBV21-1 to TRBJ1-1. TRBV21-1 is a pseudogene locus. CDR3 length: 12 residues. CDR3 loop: CASSIKGTEAFF. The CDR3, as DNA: TGTGCCAGCAGCATAAAGGGCACTGAAGCTTTCTTT.